This T cell receptor (beta chain) was identified during a study of CD8+ T cells in alopecia areata. Points from the study as a whole: Tofacitinib significantly decreased scalp clonality and expanded CD8+ clones among top 100. The treated group had a single nonresponder, limiting CD8+ expansion-response conclusions. Elevated clonality characterized lesional scalp relative to normal scalp, particularly in alopecia totalis/universalis.

Per germline, CDR1 MGHRA and CDR2 YSYEKL. CDR3 length equals 15 residues. Trimming stripped 0 bases from V and 5 bases from J, with 13 bases between. This sample's treatment: oral pan-JAK inhibitor, 5-10 mg twice daily. PBMCs provided sorted CD4+ and CD8+ T cells. RNA extraction and reverse transcription yielded cDNA as sequencing template. Libraries were prepared by immunoSEQ multiplex PCR; TCRdb keeps only in-frame clonotypes and omits some of them. The sample yields around 290,000 clones, nearly 60% seen once. Worth noting for this clone: Its specificity is unknown.

V and J are TRBV4-1 and TRBJ1-2; D call uncertain. This clonotype originated in a human donor with alopecia areata. The specimen was CD4+ T cells sorted from blood, collected at week 24, from a patient treated with tofacitinib. The DNA of the CDR3 is TGCGCCAGCAGCCAAGATCGGGGTAGTGAGTATGGCTACACCTTC. Protein sequence: CASSQDRGSEYGYTF.